Listed below are T cell receptor beta chains from one sample, sequenced in a study of blood T cell repertoires in COVID-19. Here immunoSEQ multiplex PCR was the method, and the copy in TCRdb shows in-frame clones only, minus some. The sample lists approximately 240,000 clones, roughly four fifths occurring once. Sequencing was done on a sample of peripheral blood. The receptors shown here come from a man aged 45-65 years with acute or convalescent COVID-19. CDR3s include the opening cysteine and the closing phenylalanine or tryptophan. The D gene is left open where the match is weak. The size entry is marked missing in some rows and otherwise reads once, few, many or a size class.

j_call d_call clone_size cdr3_length v_call cdr3_aa cdr3_nt
TRBJ2-1 TRBD2 . 18 TRBV7-9 CASSLAWTSGSSGNEQFF TGTGCCAGCAGCTTAGCATGGACTAGCGGGAGTTCTGGAAATGAGCAGTTCTTC
TRBJ2-1 TRBD2 . 16 TRBV19 CASSIASAGVNNEQFF TGTGCCAGTAGTATCGCTTCAGCGGGAGTGAACAATGAGCAGTTCTTC
TRBJ2-2 . . 15 TRBV19 CASSINAGVDGELFF TGTGCCAGTAGTATCAACGCAGGGGTCGACGGGGAGCTGTTTTTT
TRBJ1-5 . . 15 TRBV7-8 CASSLVAGSNQPQHF TGTGCCAGCAGCTTAGTGGCAGGTAGCAATCAGCCCCAGCATTTT
TRBJ1-1 TRBD1 . 12 TRBV5-1 CASSSTGVGAFF TGCGCCAGCAGCAGCACAGGGGTCGGAGCTTTCTTT
TRBJ2-3 . . 16 TRBV21-1 CASSKTGTSGTDTQYF TGTGCCAGCAGCAAGACCGGGACTAGCGGGACAGATACGCAGTATTTT
TRBJ2-1 TRBD2 . 17 TRBV2 CASSEAYKRELGNEQFF TGTGCCAGCAGTGAAGCCTACAAGCGGGAGCTTGGCAATGAGCAGTTCTTC
TRBJ2-7 . . 15 TRBV18 CASSPRGGPSYEQYF TGTGCCAGCTCACCGAGGGGGGGGCCCTCCTACGAGCAGTACTTC
TRBJ1-1 . . 14 TRBV5-8 CASSLGTVNTEAFF TGTGCCAGCAGCTTGGGAACGGTGAACACTGAAGCTTTCTTT
TRBJ2-7 . . 18 TRBV24-1 CATSDLPNETDSSYEQYF TGTGCCACCAGTGATTTGCCTAACGAAACGGACAGCTCCTACGAGCAGTACTTC
TRBJ1-5 TRBD1 . 13 TRBV11-3 CASSTDRDQPQHF TGTGCCAGCAGTACCGACAGGGATCAGCCCCAGCATTTT
TRBJ2-3 . . 14 TRBV6-6 CASSYGGRLDTQYF TGTGCCAGCAGTTACGGAGGGAGGTTAGATACGCAGTATTTT
TRBJ1-2 . . 13 TRBV30 CAWSVEEGYGYTF TGTGCCTGGAGTGTAGAGGAGGGGTACGGCTACACCTTC
TRBJ2-5 . once 15 TRBV19 CASSTQGGYQETQYF TGTGCCAGTAGTACACAGGGCGGCTACCAAGAGACCCAGTACTTC
TRBJ2-7 . . 14 TRBV5-6 CASSLGAGTYEQYF TGTGCCAGCAGCTTGGGGGCAGGCACCTACGAGCAGTACTTC
TRBJ2-1 . . 13 TRBV7-3 CASSPGLFNEQFF TGTGCCAGCAGCCCGGGACTTTTCAATGAGCAGTTCTTC
TRBJ2-7 TRBD2 . 12 TRBV6-5 CASRSSGGEQYF TGTGCCAGCAGATCTAGCGGGGGCGAGCAGTACTTC
TRBJ2-7 . . 13 TRBV29-1 CSVATGSTYEQYF TGCAGCGTCGCAACCGGGTCAACCTACGAGCAGTACTTC
TRBJ2-3 . . 15 TRBV25-1 CASSDPRAATDTQYF TGTGCCAGCAGTGATCCCAGGGCTGCGACAGATACGCAGTATTTT
TRBJ2-2 TRBD1 . 16 TRBV4-2 CASSQETRGLAGELFF TGTGCCAGCAGCCAAGAGACCAGGGGGCTGGCCGGGGAGCTGTTTTTT
TRBJ1-5 . once 15 TRBV19 CASTHERRGNQPQHF TGTGCCAGTACCCATGAGCGCAGGGGTAATCAGCCCCAGCATTTT
TRBJ1-3 . once 16 TRBV3-1/TRBV3-2 CASSQVRRLSGNTIYF TGTGCCAGCAGCCAAGTACGGAGACTCTCTGGAAACACCATATATTTT
TRBJ1-2 . . 12 TRBV2 CASAQGDYGYTF TGTGCCAGCGCACAGGGAGACTATGGCTACACCTTC